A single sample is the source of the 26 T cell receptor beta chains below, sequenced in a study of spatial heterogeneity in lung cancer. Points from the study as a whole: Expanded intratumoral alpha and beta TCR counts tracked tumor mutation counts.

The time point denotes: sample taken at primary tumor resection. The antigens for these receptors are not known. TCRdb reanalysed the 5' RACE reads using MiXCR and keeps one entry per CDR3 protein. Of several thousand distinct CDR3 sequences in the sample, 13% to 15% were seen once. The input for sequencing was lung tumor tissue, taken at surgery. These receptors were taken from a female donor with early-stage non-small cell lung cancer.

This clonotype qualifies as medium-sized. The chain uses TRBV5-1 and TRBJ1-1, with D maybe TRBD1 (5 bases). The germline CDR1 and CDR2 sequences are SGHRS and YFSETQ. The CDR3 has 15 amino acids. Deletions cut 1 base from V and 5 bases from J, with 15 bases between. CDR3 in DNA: TGCGCCAGCAGCTTGAAAGGGGCTGCGGATACTGAAGCTTTCTTT. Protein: CASSLKGAADTEAFF.

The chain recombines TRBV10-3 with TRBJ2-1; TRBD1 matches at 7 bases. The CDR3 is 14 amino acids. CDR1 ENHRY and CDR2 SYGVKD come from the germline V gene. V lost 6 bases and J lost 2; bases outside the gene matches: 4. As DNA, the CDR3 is TGTGCCATCAGCCCGACAGGGCCCTACAATGAGCAGTTCTTC. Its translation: CAISPTGPYNEQFF.

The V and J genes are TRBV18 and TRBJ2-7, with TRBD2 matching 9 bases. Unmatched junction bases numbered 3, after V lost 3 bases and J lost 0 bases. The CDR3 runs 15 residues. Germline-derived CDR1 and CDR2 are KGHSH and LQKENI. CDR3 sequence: CASSPGGRVSYEQYF. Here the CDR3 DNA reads TGTGCCAGCTCACCGGGCGGGAGGGTCTCCTACGAGCAGTACTTC. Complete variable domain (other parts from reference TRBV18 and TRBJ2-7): NAGVMQNPRHLVRRRGQEARLRCSPMKGHSHVYWYRQLPEEGLKFMVYLQKENIIDESGMPKERFSAEFPKEGPSILRIQQVVRGDSAAYFCASSPGGRVSYEQYFGPGTRLTVT.

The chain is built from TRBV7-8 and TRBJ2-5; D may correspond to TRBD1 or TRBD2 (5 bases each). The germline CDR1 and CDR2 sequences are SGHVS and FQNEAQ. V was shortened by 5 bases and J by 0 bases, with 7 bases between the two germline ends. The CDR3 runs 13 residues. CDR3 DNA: TGTGCCAGCAGCCCGGGGCACCAAGAGACCCAGTACTTC. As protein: CASSPGHQETQYF. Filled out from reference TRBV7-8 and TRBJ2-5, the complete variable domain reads GAGVSQSPRYKVAKRGQDVALRCDPISGHVSLFWYQQALGQGPEFLTYFQNEAQLDKSGLPSDRFFAERPEGSVSTLKIQRTQQEDSAVYLCASSPGHQETQYFGPGTRLLVL.

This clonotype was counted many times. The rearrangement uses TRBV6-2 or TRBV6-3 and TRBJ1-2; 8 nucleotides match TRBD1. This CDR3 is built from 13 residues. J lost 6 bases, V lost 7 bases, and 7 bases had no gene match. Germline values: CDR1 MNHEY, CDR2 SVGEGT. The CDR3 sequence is CASITDREHGYTF. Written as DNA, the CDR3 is TGTGCCAGCATTACGGACAGGGAACATGGCTACACCTTC.

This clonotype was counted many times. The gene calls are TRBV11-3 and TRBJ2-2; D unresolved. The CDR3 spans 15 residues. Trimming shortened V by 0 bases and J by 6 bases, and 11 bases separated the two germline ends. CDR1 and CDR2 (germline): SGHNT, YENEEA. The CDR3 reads CASSLERPPAGELFF. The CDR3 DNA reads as TGTGCCAGCAGCTTAGAACGGCCCCCAGCCGGGGAGCTGTTTTTT.

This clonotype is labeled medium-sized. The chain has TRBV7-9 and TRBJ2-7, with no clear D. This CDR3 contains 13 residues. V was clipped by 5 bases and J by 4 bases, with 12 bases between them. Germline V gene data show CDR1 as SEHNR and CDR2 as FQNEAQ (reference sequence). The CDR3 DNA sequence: TGTGCCAGCAGCCAAAATACAAATTACGAGCAGTACTTC. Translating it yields CASSQNTNYEQYF.

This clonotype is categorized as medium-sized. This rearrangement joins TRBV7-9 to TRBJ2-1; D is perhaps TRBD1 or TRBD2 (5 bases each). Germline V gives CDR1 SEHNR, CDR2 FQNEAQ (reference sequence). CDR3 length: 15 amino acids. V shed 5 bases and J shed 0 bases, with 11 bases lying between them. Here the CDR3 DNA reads TGTGCCAGCAGCCCGGGACCGAGCTCCTACAATGAGCAGTTCTTC. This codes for CASSPGPSSYNEQFF.

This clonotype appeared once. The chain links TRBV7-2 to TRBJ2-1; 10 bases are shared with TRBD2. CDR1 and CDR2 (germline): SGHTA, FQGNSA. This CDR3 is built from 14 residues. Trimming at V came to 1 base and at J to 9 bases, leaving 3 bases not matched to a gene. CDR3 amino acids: CASSLELAGREQFF. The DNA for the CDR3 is TGTGCCAGCAGCTTAGAACTAGCGGGGCGTGAGCAGTTCTTC.

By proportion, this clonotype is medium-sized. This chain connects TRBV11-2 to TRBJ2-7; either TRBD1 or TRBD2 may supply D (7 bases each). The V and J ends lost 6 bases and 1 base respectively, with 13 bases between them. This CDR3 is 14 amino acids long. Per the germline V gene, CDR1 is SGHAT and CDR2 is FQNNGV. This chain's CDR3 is CASRGQGGSYEQYF. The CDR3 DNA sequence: TGTGCCAGCAGGGGTCAGGGGGGGTCCTACGAGCAGTACTTC.

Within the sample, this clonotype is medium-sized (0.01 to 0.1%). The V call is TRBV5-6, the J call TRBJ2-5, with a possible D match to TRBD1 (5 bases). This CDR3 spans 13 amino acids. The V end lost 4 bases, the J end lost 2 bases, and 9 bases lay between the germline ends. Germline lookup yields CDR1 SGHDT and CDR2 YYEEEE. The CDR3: CASSPRVQETQYF. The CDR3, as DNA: TGTGCCAGCAGCCCCAGGGTTCAAGAGACCCAGTACTTC.

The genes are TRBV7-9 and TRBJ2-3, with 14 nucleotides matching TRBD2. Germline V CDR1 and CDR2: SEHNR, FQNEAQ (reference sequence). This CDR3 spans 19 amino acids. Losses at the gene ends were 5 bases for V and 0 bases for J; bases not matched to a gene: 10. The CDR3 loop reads CASSPRGLAGGASTDTQYF. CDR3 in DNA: TGTGCCAGCAGCCCCCGCGGACTAGCGGGGGGTGCTAGCACAGATACGCAGTATTTT.

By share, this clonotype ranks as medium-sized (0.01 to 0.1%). CDR3 coding DNA: TGTGCCAGCAGTGAGGCCCCCTCAGATACGCAGTATTTT. Translated, it gives CASSEAPSDTQYF. The gene calls are TRBV6-1 and TRBJ2-3; D gene unclear. V dropped 3 bases and J dropped 4 bases, with 8 bases sitting between them. CDR1 and CDR2 from the germline V gene are MNHNS and SASEGT. The CDR3 length is 13 residues.

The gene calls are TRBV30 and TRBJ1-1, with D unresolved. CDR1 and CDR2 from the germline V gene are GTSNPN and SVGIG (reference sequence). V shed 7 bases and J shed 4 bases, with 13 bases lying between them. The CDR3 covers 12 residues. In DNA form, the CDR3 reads TGTGCCTTGGTCCCTCGCACCACTGAAGCTTTCTTT. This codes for CALVPRTTEAFF.

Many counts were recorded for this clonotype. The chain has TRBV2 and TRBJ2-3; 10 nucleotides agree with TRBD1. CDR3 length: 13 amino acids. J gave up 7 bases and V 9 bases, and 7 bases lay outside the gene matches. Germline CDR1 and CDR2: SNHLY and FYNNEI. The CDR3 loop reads CARTGGSVNTQYF. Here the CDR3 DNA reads TGTGCCAGGACAGGGGGCTCAGTGAATACGCAGTATTTT.

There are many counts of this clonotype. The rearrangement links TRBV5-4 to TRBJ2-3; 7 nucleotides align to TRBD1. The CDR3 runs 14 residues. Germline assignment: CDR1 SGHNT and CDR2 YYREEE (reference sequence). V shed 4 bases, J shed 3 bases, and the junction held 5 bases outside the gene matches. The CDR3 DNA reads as TGTGCCAGCAGCGCCCGACAGGGAACAGATACGCAGTATTTT. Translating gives CASSARQGTDTQYF.

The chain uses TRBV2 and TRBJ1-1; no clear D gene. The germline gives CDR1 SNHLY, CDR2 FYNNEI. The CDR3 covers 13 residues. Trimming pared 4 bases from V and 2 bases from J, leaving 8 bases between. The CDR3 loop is CASSVTPNTEAFF. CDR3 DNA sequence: TGTGCCAGCAGTGTGACACCTAACACTGAAGCTTTCTTT.

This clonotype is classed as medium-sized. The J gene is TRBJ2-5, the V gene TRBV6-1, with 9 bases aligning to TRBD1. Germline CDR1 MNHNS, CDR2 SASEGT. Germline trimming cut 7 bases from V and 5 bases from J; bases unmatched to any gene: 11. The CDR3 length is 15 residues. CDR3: CASTQRDRDAETQYF. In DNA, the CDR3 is TGTGCCAGCACCCAACGGGACAGGGATGCGGAGACCCAGTACTTC.

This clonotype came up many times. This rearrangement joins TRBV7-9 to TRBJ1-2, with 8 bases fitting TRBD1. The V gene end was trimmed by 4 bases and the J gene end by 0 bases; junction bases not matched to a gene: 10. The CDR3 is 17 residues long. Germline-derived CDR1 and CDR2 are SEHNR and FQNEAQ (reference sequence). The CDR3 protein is CASSSTGTGGPNYGYTF. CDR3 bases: TGTGCCAGCAGCTCTACCGGGACAGGAGGCCCTAACTATGGCTACACCTTC.

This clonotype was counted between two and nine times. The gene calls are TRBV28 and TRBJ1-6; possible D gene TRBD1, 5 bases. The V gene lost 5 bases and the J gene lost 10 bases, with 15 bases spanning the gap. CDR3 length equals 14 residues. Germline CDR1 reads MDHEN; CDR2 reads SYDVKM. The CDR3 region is CASSPRQFPSPLHF. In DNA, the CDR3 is TGTGCCAGCAGTCCTCGACAGTTCCCATCACCCCTCCACTTT.

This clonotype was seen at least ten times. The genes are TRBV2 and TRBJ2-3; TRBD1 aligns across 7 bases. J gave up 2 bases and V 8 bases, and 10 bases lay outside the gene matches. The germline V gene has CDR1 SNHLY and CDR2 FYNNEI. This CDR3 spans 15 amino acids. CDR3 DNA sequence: TGTGCCAGCCAACCGGGACAGAGAAACACAGATACGCAGTATTTT. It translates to CASQPGQRNTDTQYF.

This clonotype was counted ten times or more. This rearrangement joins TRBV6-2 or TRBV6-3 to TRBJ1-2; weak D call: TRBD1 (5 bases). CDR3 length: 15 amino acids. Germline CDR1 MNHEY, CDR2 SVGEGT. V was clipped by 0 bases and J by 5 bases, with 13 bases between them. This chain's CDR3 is CASSYSMGTNYGYTF. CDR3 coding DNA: TGTGCCAGCAGTTACTCGATGGGGACGAATTATGGCTACACCTTC.

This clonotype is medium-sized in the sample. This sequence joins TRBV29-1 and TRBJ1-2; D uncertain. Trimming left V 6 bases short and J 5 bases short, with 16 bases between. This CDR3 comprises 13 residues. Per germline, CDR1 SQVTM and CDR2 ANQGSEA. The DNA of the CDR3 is TGCAGCGTATCCCCCTTCGAGGGATATGGCTACACCTTC. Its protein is CSVSPFEGYGYTF.

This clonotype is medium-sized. The CDR3 is CASSQDWRVSYNEQFF. The CDR3 DNA follows: TGTGCCAGCAGCCAAGATTGGAGGGTCTCCTACAATGAGCAGTTCTTC. V usage is TRBV3-1 and J usage is TRBJ2-1; D might be TRBD2 (6 bases). The CDR3 is 16 amino acids. Germline values: CDR1 LGHDT, CDR2 YNNKEL (reference sequence). Trimming left V 0 bases short and J 0 bases short, with 9 bases between.

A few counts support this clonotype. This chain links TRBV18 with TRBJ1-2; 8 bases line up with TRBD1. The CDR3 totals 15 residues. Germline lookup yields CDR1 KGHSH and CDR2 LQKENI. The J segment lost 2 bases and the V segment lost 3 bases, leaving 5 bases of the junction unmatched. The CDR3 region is CASSPGGQANYGYTF. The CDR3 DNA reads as TGTGCCAGCTCACCGGGGGGACAGGCCAACTATGGCTACACCTTC.

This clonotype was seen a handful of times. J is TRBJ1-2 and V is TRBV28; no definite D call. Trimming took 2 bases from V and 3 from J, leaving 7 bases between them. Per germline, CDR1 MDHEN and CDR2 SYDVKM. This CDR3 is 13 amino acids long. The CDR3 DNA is TGTGCCAGCAGTTTAAACCCAGACTATGGCTACACCTTC. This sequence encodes CASSLNPDYGYTF.